The TCR beta chain under discussion was sequenced for a study of shared clonotypes between healthy human individuals. Study results and limitations: In several donors, 4.5% to 5.5% of naive CD4 clonotypes appeared in common.

Among the donors, all were Caucasian adults who lived in Nashville, Tennessee. Looked up from germline, CDR1 is SGHNT and CDR2 is YYREEE (reference sequence). CDR3 size: 16 residues. V shed 0 bases, J shed 1 base, and the junction held 4 bases outside the gene matches. Some clones are missing from TCRdb's copy, which holds only in-frame ones; the method was immunoSEQ multiplex PCR. The table lists just over 2,000,000 clones, approximately 95% of them singletons. On this clone itself: As yet, its antigen is unknown.

The genes are TRBV5-4 and TRBJ2-5, with 9 bases aligning to TRBD2. This TCR was recovered from a man younger than 35 in good health. Sequencing was performed on naive CD4+ T cells sorted from blood. Subset denoted: CD45RA+ positively selected. The CDR3: CASSLGLAAIQETQYF. The CDR3 bases are TGTGCCAGCAGCTTGGGACTAGCGGCCATCCAAGAGACCCAGTACTTC.